This TCR beta chain was recorded in a study of blood T cell repertoires in COVID-19. Across the whole study: Italy, Spain and the United States were the sources of the convalescent and acute COVID-19 samples. In each case, the material was cDNA or gDNA derived from T cells, B-cell-depleted T cells, or PBMCs.

Some clones are missing from TCRdb's copy, which holds only in-frame ones; the method was immunoSEQ multiplex PCR. The sample contains around 81,000 clones, roughly four fifths of which appear only once. The source material was peripheral blood. This TCR was sampled from a human donor in a cohort sampled during active COVID-19.

The CDR3 here is CASSLDPGGVSYGYTF. CDR3 nucleotides: TGCGCCAGCAGCTTGGACCCCGGGGGGGTAAGTTATGGCTACACCTTC. V usage is TRBV5-1 and J usage is TRBJ1-2, with a possible D match to TRBD1 (5 bases). Germline lookup yields CDR1 SGHRS and CDR2 YFSETQ. The CDR3 has 16 residues. Trimming pared 0 bases from V and 5 bases from J, leaving 17 bases between.